The following is a TCR beta chain sequence with its context. No antigen is known for it. Before the COVID-19 pandemic, during about 2010-2018, CD4+ T cells were taken from unexposed donors. CD4 enrichment then naive enrichment separated naive from memory CD4+ cells. This entry is derived from a study of CD4 T cells in relation to SARS-CoV-2 and coronaviruses. Only in-frame clones appear in the TCRdb table, and some are missing; sequencing was by immunoSEQ multiplex PCR. The table has roughly 61,000 clones, about nine tenths seen once; the top ten hold approximately 1.4%. Study-wide results and limits: Roughly 65% of donors had memory CD4+ clonotypes crossrecognizing SARS-CoV-2 and common cold coronavirus spike. Pre-pandemic and post-infection samples never came from the same donor. Memory recall responses, not primary responses primed in culture, are what the assay detects.

CDR1 is SGHTS and CDR2 is YDEGEE in the germline V gene. Between the trimmed V and J ends, which lost 3 bases and 6 bases, there was a span of 19 bases. CDR3 length equals 16 residues. This receptor was obtained from a human donor in good health. V usage is TRBV5-8 and J usage is TRBJ2-1, with TRBD1 as a possible D gene (5 bases). Sequenced: memory CD4+ T cells from PBMCs. The CDR3 reads CASSSRRGRAGNEQFF. CDR3 DNA: TGTGCCAGCAGCTCCCGAAGGGGCCGGGCAGGCAATGAGCAGTTCTTC.